Listed below are T cell receptor beta chains from one sample, sequenced in a study of graft-versus-host responses after intestinal transplantation. These receptors have no identified antigens. Data came from immunoSEQ multiplex PCR; TCRdb stores just in-frame clones and leaves some out. The table includes about 78,000 clones, 90% detected once. Here the sequenced sample was unstimulated CD8+ T cells sorted from spleen or lymph node cells, taken before transplant. The receptors stem from a human donor who was the organ donor for an intestinal transplant. CDR3s include the opening cysteine and the closing phenylalanine or tryptophan. The order of the fields is V gene, D gene, J gene, clone size, CDR3 DNA, CDR3 protein. A D gene is named only where the DNA matches it firmly. Size is stated for part of the rows, as once, few or many counts, or as a class when the clone is expanded.

TRBV13	NA	TRBJ2-3	NA	TGTGCCAGCAGCCCCCCCCGAGGGGCGGGGGCCACAGATACGCAGTATTTT	CASSPPRGAGATDTQYF
TRBV6-5	NA	TRBJ1-5	few	TGTGCCAGCAGTTACCTACCTATTGGTGATCAGCCCCAGCATTTT	CASSYLPIGDQPQHF
TRBV28	NA	TRBJ1-2	NA	TGTGCCAGCAGTTTCCCTTTGGGGGGTTATAACTATGGCTACACCTTC	CASSFPLGGYNYGYTF
TRBV10-3	NA	TRBJ1-6	NA	TGTGCCATCAGCTCTAAACTATTACCGAACAATAATTCACCCCTCCACTTT	CAISSKLLPNNNSPLHF
TRBV11-3	NA	TRBJ2-1	NA	TGTGCCAGCAGCCCCCCAGGGAATGAGCAGTTCTTC	CASSPPGNEQFF
TRBV25-1	NA	TRBJ2-1	NA	TGTGCCAGCAGTGGAGGGTCCAGCTCCTACAATGAGCAGTTCTTC	CASSGGSSSYNEQFF
TRBV2	NA	TRBJ1-5	NA	TGTGCCAGCAGTGAAGGGCCCGGCAATCAGCCCCAGCATTTT	CASSEGPGNQPQHF
TRBV6-5	NA	TRBJ2-5	NA	TGTGCCAGCAGTTACGTCGGTTTACAAGAGACCCAGTACTTC	CASSYVGLQETQYF
TRBV7-9	TRBD1	TRBJ2-2	NA	TGTGCCAGCAGCCCTAGGACAGGTGGGACCGGGGAGCTGTTTTTT	CASSPRTGGTGELFF
TRBV7-6	TRBD1	TRBJ1-2	NA	TGTGCCAGCAGCTTAAAGACAGGGGCCTATGGCTACACCTTC	CASSLKTGAYGYTF
TRBV9	NA	TRBJ1-1	NA	TGTGCCAGCAGCGTGGCCGCAGGGACTGAAGCTTTCTTT	CASSVAAGTEAFF
TRBV7-9	NA	TRBJ1-1	NA	TGTGCCAGCAGCCTAAGCCCCAATGAAGCTTTCTTT	CASSLSPNEAFF
TRBV6-5	NA	TRBJ1-5	NA	TGTGCCAGCAGTTACTCGATCGGTCAGCCCCAGCATTTT	CASSYSIGQPQHF
TRBV10-3	TRBD1	TRBJ1-2	once	TGTGCCATCAGCCCCTCGGACAGGGAAGTTCTCACCTTC	CAISPSDREVLTF
TRBV7-9	NA	TRBJ2-1	NA	TGTGCCAGCAGCTTAGCCAGCGGTCCCAATGAGCAGTTCTTC	CASSLASGPNEQFF
TRBV7-8	NA	TRBJ1-2	once	TGTGCCAGCAGCGCTGGAGTAGCGGGGGAGTATGGCTACACCTTC	CASSAGVAGEYGYTF
TRBV11-2	NA	TRBJ1-6	NA	TGTGCCTCCAAACATCTTAATTCACCCCTCCACTTT	CASKHLNSPLHF
TRBV27	TRBD2	TRBJ2-3	NA	TGTGCCAGCAGTTCTAAGGGACTAGCGGGACCAGATACGCAGTATTTT	CASSSKGLAGPDTQYF
TRBV4-1	TRBD1	TRBJ2-1	NA	TGCGCCAGCAGCCAACAGGGGGCCCCCTACAATGAGCAGTTCTTC	CASSQQGAPYNEQFF
TRBV5-6	TRBD1	TRBJ1-5	NA	TGTGCCAGCAGTACAGGGGATAGCAATCAGCCCCAGCATTTT	CASSTGDSNQPQHF
TRBV25-1	NA	TRBJ2-2	NA	TGTGCCAGCAGGGAGTATACCGGGGAGCTGTTTTTT	CASREYTGELFF
TRBV7-7	TRBD2	TRBJ2-2	NA	TGTGCTAGCAGCCCGGGACTAGCGGGACCGAACACCGGGGAGCTGTTTTTT	CASSPGLAGPNTGELFF
TRBV5-8	TRBD2	TRBJ2-3	NA	TGTGCCAGCAGGCCGGTAGCGGGGGCTAGCACAGATACGCAGTATTTT	CASRPVAGASTDTQYF
TRBV11-2	NA	TRBJ2-2	NA	TGTGCCAGCAGCTTGGGGGGGGCTAACGGGGAGCTGTTTTTT	CASSLGGANGELFF
TRBV2	TRBD1	TRBJ1-4	NA	TGTGCCAGCAGCTGGACAGGGTTTAATGAAAAACTGTTTTTT	CASSWTGFNEKLFF
TRBV28	NA	TRBJ1-3	NA	TGTGCCAGCTCCGGGTCTGGAAACACCATATATTTT	CASSGSGNTIYF
TRBV4-3	TRBD2	TRBJ2-3	NA	TGCGCCAGCAGCCAAGATCTAGGGGCTAGCGGGACTAGCACAGATACGCAGTATTTT	CASSQDLGASGTSTDTQYF